The clone carrying this TCR beta chain was seen a handful of times. These data come from a study of blood T cell repertoires in COVID-19. Authors' data handling: Quantification of nucleated cells was approximated via reference gene primer amplification. The data were produced by immunoSEQ multiplex PCR, yet TCRdb's version contains in-frame clones alone and is incomplete. That table is the source of V, J and clone size, and D and trimming were worked out from the DNA. The sample yields 250,000 to 350,000 clones, roughly 90% seen once. Adults between about 18 and 95 years of age took part from fewer than 30 US areas. Participants' own reports of clinical history determined their cohort assignment. The CDR3 is 16 amino acids. Germline assignment: CDR1 SGHAT and CDR2 FQNNGV. Trimming cost V 2 bases and J 6 bases, with 19 bases left between them.

This clonotype was obtained from a woman aged 18-29 years with acute COVID-19. The chain links TRBV11-2 to TRBJ1-2; possible D gene TRBD1, 5 bases. The sample was PBMCs or T cells enriched from blood (not recorded which). The CDR3 nucleotides are TGTGCCAGCAGCTTACAGGGCGTAGATCTGAACGATGGCTACACCTTC. Translation: CASSLQGVDLNDGYTF.